The 16 T cell receptor beta chains below were found in one sample sequenced in a study of early T cells in non-severe SARS-CoV-2 infection. TCRdb analysed the 5' RACE reads with MiXCR anew, one entry per CDR3 protein. Found here are tens of thousands of distinct CDR3 sequences, roughly 5.7% of them singletons; the top ten hold under 7.5%. What was sequenced was whole blood. The receptors shown here come from an adult who was a healthcare worker with PCR-confirmed SARS-CoV-2 infection or an uninfected control (not recorded which).

CDR3 protein: CASSTGLAGGTDTQYF. In DNA, the CDR3 is TGTGCCAGCAGCACCGGACTAGCGGGAGGAACAGATACGCAGTATTTT. V usage is TRBV7-8 and J usage is TRBJ2-3; TRBD2 matches at 14 bases. Germline V gene sequence: CDR1 SGHVS, CDR2 FQNEAQ. The CDR3 contains 16 residues. V trimming: 5 bases; J trimming: 3 bases; junction bases outside the gene matches: 4.

This clonotype has at least ten counts. The chain uses TRBV20-1 and TRBJ2-7; 7 bases match TRBD2. This CDR3 contains 17 residues. The ends lost 1 base at V and 1 base at J; junction bases unmatched: 13. CDR1 and CDR2 (germline): DFQATT, SNEGSKA (reference sequence). The CDR3 DNA follows: TGCAGTGCTAGAGGGTCGGGGGGTCGCCCCCAATCCTACGAGCAGTACTTC. This translates into CSARGSGGRPQSYEQYF.

This clonotype was seen more than once but under ten times. The rearrangement uses TRBV12-3 or TRBV12-4 and TRBJ2-3; 7 bases agree with TRBD2. V was clipped by 2 bases and J by 6 bases; unmatched bases: 14. This CDR3 region has 17 residues. Written as DNA, the CDR3 is TGTGCCAGCAGTTTACGGACTAGAGGGGCAATGTCCGATACGCAGTATTTT. Its protein product is CASSLRTRGAMSDTQYF.

This clonotype has just a few counts. V is TRBV20-1 and J is TRBJ1-1; D uncertain. The CDR3 covers 13 residues. Per germline, CDR1 DFQATT and CDR2 SNEGSKA (reference sequence). The CDR3 coding sequence is TGCAGGTTTACCGGAGTTTCGAACACTGAAGCTTTCTTT. Its translation is CRFTGVSNTEAFF.

There are a few counts of this clonotype. J is TRBJ2-7 and V is TRBV28; no clear D. V lost 10 bases, J lost 0 bases, and 7 bases lay in between. CDR3 length equals 11 residues. Germline CDR1 MDHEN, CDR2 SYDVKM. CDR3 sequence: CATQDSYEQYF. CDR3 nucleotide sequence: TGTGCCACCCAAGACTCCTACGAGCAGTACTTC.

This clonotype was counted at least ten times. J is TRBJ1-4 and V is TRBV7-2; TRBD1 might be the D (5 bases). V dropped 5 bases and J dropped 8 bases, with 15 bases sitting between them. Germline CDR1 and CDR2: SGHTA and FQGNSA. The CDR3 totals 14 residues. CDR3 in amino acids: CASSNRGTAEKLFF. The CDR3 DNA sequence: TGTGCCAGCAGCAACCGTGGGACGGCGGAAAAACTGTTTTTT.

This clonotype was seen a handful of times. This chain links TRBV5-1 with TRBJ2-1, with 7 positions matching TRBD2. The length of the CDR3 is 15 residues. Germline CDR1 and CDR2: SGHRS and YFSETQ. The V gene end was trimmed by 2 bases and the J gene end by 4 bases; junction bases not matched to a gene: 6. The CDR3, as DNA: TGCGCCAGCAGCTTAAGGGGAGGGACTTACAATGAGCAGTTCTTC. Translation gives CASSLRGGTYNEQFF.

The table lists this clonotype with many counts. V gene TRBV11-3 combines with J gene TRBJ2-5; D tentatively fits TRBD1 or TRBD2 (6 bases each). Germline V CDR1 and CDR2: SGHNT, YENEEA. The CDR3 loop spans 15 amino acids. V lost 1 base to trimming and J lost 5 bases, with 14 bases between them. CDR3 sequence: CASSLGGAMDETQYF. The CDR3 region has the DNA TGTGCCAGCAGCTTAGGGGGGGCGATGGACGAGACCCAGTACTTC.

This clonotype has more than one count but fewer than ten. CDR3 protein: CASSGLGADTQYF. The CDR3 DNA reads TGTGCCAGCAGCGGACTAGGAGCAGATACGCAGTATTTT. The V and J genes are TRBV2 and TRBJ2-3, with 7 bases lining up with TRBD2. This CDR3 spans 13 amino acids. The V and J ends lost 6 bases and 4 bases, in that order; junction bases with no gene match: 4. Per the germline V gene, CDR1 is SNHLY and CDR2 is FYNNEI.

This clonotype has ten or more counts. This sequence joins TRBV12-3 or TRBV12-4 and TRBJ1-4; perhaps TRBD1 as D (5 bases). The CDR3 is 16 amino acids. Trimming shortened V by 3 bases and J by 4 bases, and 15 bases separated the two germline ends. The CDR3 reads CASSFRAGRFNEKLFF. In DNA, the CDR3 is TGTGCCAGCAGTTTCCGCGCGGGACGCTTTAATGAAAAACTGTTTTTT.

This clonotype was seen repeatedly, ten times or more. V is TRBV6-5 and J is TRBJ2-7; D tentatively reads TRBD1 or TRBD2 (5 bases each). Germline V gene data show CDR1 as MNHEY and CDR2 as SVGAGI. CDR3 length equals 13 residues. Trimming removed 10 bases from V and 2 bases from J, with 15 bases in between. The chain's CDR3 is CATLGEGPYEQYF. The CDR3 DNA reads TGTGCCACCCTGGGCGAGGGGCCCTACGAGCAGTACTTC.

There are many counts of this clonotype. The genes are TRBV28 and TRBJ2-7, with D tentatively TRBD2 (6 bases). The germline CDR1 and CDR2 sequences are MDHEN and SYDVKM. V lost 5 bases to trimming and J lost 6 bases, with 14 bases between them. CDR3 length: 13 amino acids. CDR3 DNA: TGTGCCAGCAGTCCCTGGGTGGGGGGCGAGCAGTACTTC. This gives the protein CASSPWVGGEQYF.

This clonotype has at least ten counts. The chain combines TRBV18 with TRBJ1-1, with TRBD1 matching 8 bases. The germline gives CDR1 KGHSH, CDR2 LQKENI. The V gene end was trimmed by 3 bases and the J gene end by 3 bases; junction bases not matched to a gene: 3. This CDR3 comprises 14 residues. CDR3 residues: CASSPSTGDTEAFF. For the CDR3, the DNA is TGTGCCAGCTCACCCTCGACAGGGGACACTGAAGCTTTCTTT.

At least ten counts were recorded for this clonotype. The rearrangement uses TRBV15 and TRBJ2-6; unclear D gene. The V end was cut by 5 bases, the J end by 0 bases, with 8 bases between. The CDR3 totals 15 residues. Germline V gene sequence: CDR1 LNHNV, CDR2 YYDKDF (reference sequence). The CDR3 nucleotides are TGTGCCACCAGCGAACGGGCCTCTGGGGCCAACGTCCTGACTTTC. Translation gives CATSERASGANVLTF. The full variable domain, completed using reference TRBV15 and TRBJ2-6, is DAMVIQNPRYQVTQFGKPVTLSCSQTLNHNVMYWYQQKSSQAPKLLFHYYDKDFNNEADTPDNFQSRRPNTSFCFLDIRSPGLGDTAMYLCATSERASGANVLTFGAGSRLTVL.

In this sample, this clonotype turned up many times. This rearrangement joins TRBV7-9 to TRBJ1-2, with D unclear. Germline V lookup: CDR1 SEHNR, CDR2 FQNEAQ (reference sequence). V lost 1 base to trimming and J lost 3 bases, with 12 bases between them. The length of the CDR3 is 15 residues. The CDR3 DNA is TGTGCCAGCAGCTTAGATGGCAGCGGAGACTATGGCTACACCTTC. It yields the protein CASSLDGSGDYGYTF.

The chain has TRBV18 and TRBJ2-3; TRBD2 might be the D (6 bases). The CDR3 is made up of 14 amino acids. Trimming left V 8 bases short and J 0 bases short, with 12 bases between. Germline V gene data show CDR1 as KGHSH and CDR2 as LQKENI. The CDR3 is CASHLSGSTDTQYF. For the CDR3, the DNA is TGTGCCAGCCACCTTAGCGGTAGCACAGATACGCAGTATTTT.